This TCR beta chain was sequenced for a study of cytomegalovirus exposure and HLA in healthy donors. Whole-study context: From HLA-typed donors, an early data release held 70 million to 95 million unique TCRs.

General study results and limits: What was likely a sequencing artifact was a cluster of highly shared sequence variants. Whilst most TCR sequences proved rare, a subset of public TCRs occurred across many donors.

Note on this clone: Its antigen is undetermined.

V gave up 0 bases and J gave up 2 bases, with 14 bases separating them. The germline V gene has CDR1 SQVTM and CDR2 ANQGSEA. The CDR3 has 15 amino acids. It was with 60 Vbeta and 13 Jbeta primers that the PCR ran. TCRdb's copy holds only in-frame clones and misses some; the assay was immunoSEQ multiplex PCR. The sample holds more than 60,000 clones, about 82% seen once. The chain links TRBV29-1 to TRBJ2-7, with a possible D match to TRBD1 (6 bases). Specimen: PBMCs. This receptor was obtained from a young woman in good health and CMV-seronegative. DNA of the CDR3: TGCAGCGTTGAAGATGCCTCGCCAGGGGCCTACGAGCAGTACTTC. Its protein product is CSVEDASPGAYEQYF.